This T cell receptor (beta chain) was sequenced in a study of T cells after posttransplantation cyclophosphamide. Measured with immunoSEQ multiplex PCR; TCRdb has only the in-frame clones, and not every one. The sample holds 25,000 to 35,000 clones, and no clone turns up only once. This CDR3 has 14 amino acids. The V gene's germline CDR1 is SGHAT and CDR2 FQNNGV. With V trimmed by 0 bases and J by 13 bases, 10 bases remained unmatched. Source material: PBMCs. The chain combines TRBV11-2 with TRBJ1-1, with 8 bases identical to TRBD1. This receptor was identified in a woman aged 55-70 years in good health, CMV-negative, and a related stem cell transplant donor. The CDR3 sequence is CASSLDIGQGVVFF. CDR3 bases: TGTGCCAGCAGCTTAGATATAGGACAGGGTGTAGTTTTCTTT. The entire variable domain, with the rest obtained from reference TRBV11-2 and TRBJ1-1, is as follows: EAGVAQSPRYKIIEKRQSVAFWCNPISGHATLYWYQQILGQGPKLLIQFQNNGVVDDSQLPKDRFSAERLKGVDSTLKIQPAKLEDSAVYLCASSLDIGQGVVFFGQGTRLTVV.